The rows below give T cell receptor beta chains drawn from one sample of a study of cytomegalovirus exposure and HLA in healthy donors. Sequenced by immunoSEQ multiplex PCR; TCRdb stores in-frame clones only, minus some. The data show over 150,000 clones, approximately 84% seen once. Sequenced: PBMCs. Receptor source: a woman under 30 in good health and CMV-seropositive. Each CDR3 is given without its conserved first and last residue.

j_call	v_call	cdr3_aa
TRBJ2-3	TRBV9	ASSVGQRGFTDTQY
TRBJ2-1	TRBV14	ASSHFLRQGDYNEQF
TRBJ2-7	TRBV28	ASSLFFRVYEQY
TRBJ1-5	TRBV19	ASSMLGTGGNQPQH
TRBJ2-1	TRBV9	ASSVATTGDNEQF
TRBJ1-6	TRBV5-5	ASSRNAGQANSPLH
TRBJ1-5	TRBV6-6	ASNLGQSNQPQH
TRBJ1-1	TRBV7-9	ASSFVRRNTEAF
TRBJ2-5	TRBV6-8	ASTYLGDRESPQETQY
TRBJ2-5	TRBV7-3	ASSLSGSPYQETQY
TRBJ2-2	TRBV7-3	ASSAGQGGGELF
TRBJ1-2	TRBV19	ASTPAGSNYGYT
TRBJ2-5	TRBV2	ASSEAAGTLATQY
TRBJ2-1	TRBV2	ASPPGGLGEQF
TRBJ1-1	TRBV6-5	ASSFRGNTEAF
TRBJ2-3	TRBV10-2	ASELTSGLTNTQY
TRBJ1-1	TRBV2	ASSREKNTEAF
TRBJ2-2	TRBV7-7	ASSLNRGTGELF
TRBJ2-4	TRBV19	ASSMGQRLNIQY
TRBJ1-1	TRBV6-5	ATQLNTEAF
TRBJ1-2	TRBV6-5	ATQTDLYGYT
TRBJ2-7	TRBV7-2	ASSQNTNRGLEQY
TRBJ1-5	TRBV4-1	ASSQVEGAGQPQH
TRBJ1-3	TRBV9	ASSVSSGVGNTIY